The 18 T cell receptor beta chains below all came from one sample that was sequenced in a study of T cells expressing NK-cell markers. TCRdb re-called the 5' RACE reads; every CDR3 protein appears as one record, without DNA. The specimen's table records about half a million distinct CDR3 sequences. The sequenced sample consisted of blood T cells: a sorted CD56 or NKG2C T cell subset, CD4+ or CD8+ T cells, or bulk PBMC T cells (not recorded which). Source of these receptors: a woman in her forties or fifties in good health.

The V and J genes are TRBV20-1 and TRBJ1-1. The germline V gene encodes CDR1 DFQATT and CDR2 SNEGSKA (reference sequence). CDR3 length equals 15 residues. The CDR3 region is CSARALGRDGTEAFF.

The chain recombines TRBV12-3 or TRBV12-4 with TRBJ2-1; TCRdb returns TRBD2, unconfirmable since there is no DNA. CDR3 length: 16 amino acids. CDR3: CASRSGGQRTYNEQFF.

The chain is built from TRBV19 and TRBJ1-1; TCRdb picks TRBD1, but there is no DNA to check that call. The CDR3 is 12 residues long. Germline loops: CDR1 LNHDA, CDR2 SQIVND (reference sequence). The CDR3 sequence is CASSTGGTDAFF.

This chain uses TRBV5-4 with TRBJ2-3; TCRdb lists TRBD2, though no DNA is available to test this call. CDR1 is SGHNT, CDR2 YYREEE, per germline (reference sequence). The CDR3 spans 19 residues. The CDR3 sequence is CASSRGPFRLEASTDTQYF.

This rearrangement joins TRBV20-1 to TRBJ1-6. The CDR3 is made up of 15 amino acids. The germline V gene encodes CDR1 DFQATT and CDR2 SNEGSKA (reference sequence). The CDR3 protein is CSARAGSSYNSPLHF.

The gene calls are TRBV4-1 and TRBJ2-3; there is no DNA to check the TCRdb D call of TRBD1. In germline, CDR1 is MGHRA, CDR2 YSYEKL. The CDR3 extends over 14 amino acids. The CDR3 sequence is CASSLSGMTDTQYF.

CDR3 region: CASSPSGKGGELFF. The chain recombines TRBV19 with TRBJ2-2; there is no DNA to check the TCRdb D call of TRBD2. Germline CDR1 reads LNHDA; CDR2 reads SQIVND (reference sequence). This CDR3 is built from 14 residues.

J is TRBJ1-1 and V is TRBV9. Germline V gene sequence: CDR1 SGDLS, CDR2 YYNGEE. The CDR3 is 13 residues long. The CDR3 spells CASSVRGGAEAFF. The variable domain in full, completed from reference TRBV9 and TRBJ1-1, reads DSGVTQTPKHLITATGQRVTLRCSPRSGDLSVYWYQQSLDQGLQFLIQYYNGEERAKGNILERFSAQQFPDLHSELNLSSLELGDSALYFCASSVRGGAEAFFGQGTRLTVV.

The genes are TRBV25-1 and TRBJ2-4; with no DNA, the TCRdb D assignment of TRBD2 cannot be verified. Germline loops: CDR1 MGHDK, CDR2 SYGVNS. The CDR3 totals 16 residues. CDR3 in amino acids: CASSEEGPGAKNIQYF.

This chain joins TRBV4-1 and TRBJ2-1; no DNA is available, so the TRBD1 call from TCRdb remains unchecked. The CDR3 has 17 residues. Germline V gene sequence: CDR1 MGHRA, CDR2 YSYEKL. This chain's CDR3 is CASSHFEPGQAGETQFF.

This chain connects TRBV6-1 to TRBJ2-7. This CDR3 contains 15 residues. Germline-derived CDR1 and CDR2 are MNHNS and SASEGT. The CDR3: CASSEAASKPYEQYF.

This sequence joins TRBV5-1 and TRBJ2-3; TCRdb gives TRBD2 as the D gene, but with no DNA this cannot be confirmed. This CDR3 is built from 16 residues. Germline V gene sequence: CDR1 SGHRS, CDR2 YFSETQ. The CDR3 spells CASSYWEVRGTDTQYF.

J is TRBJ2-1 and V is TRBV5-6; with no DNA, the TCRdb D assignment of TRBD2 cannot be verified. The germline CDR1 and CDR2 sequences are SGHDT and YYEEEE. The CDR3 consists of 15 residues. CDR3 protein: CASSLLAGDINEQFF.

This chain uses TRBV11-2 with TRBJ2-1. The CDR3 runs 12 residues. Germline V CDR1 and CDR2: SGHAT, FQNNGV. CDR3 residues: CASRIFSDEQFF.

The chain uses TRBV15 and TRBJ1-4; TCRdb designates TRBD1, a call that cannot be tested without DNA. There are 15 residues in the CDR3. In germline, CDR1 is LNHNV, CDR2 YYDKDF (reference sequence). The CDR3 reads CATVPDRSSNEKLFF. The full variable domain, completed using reference TRBV15 and TRBJ1-4, is DAMVIQNPRYQVTQFGKPVTLSCSQTLNHNVMYWYQQKSSQAPKLLFHYYDKDFNNEADTPDNFQSRRPNTSFCFLDIRSPGLGDTAMYLCATVPDRSSNEKLFFGSGTQLSVL.

The V call is TRBV7-9, the J call TRBJ2-3. The germline V gene has CDR1 SEHNR and CDR2 FQNEAQ (reference sequence). The CDR3 spans 14 residues. The CDR3 region is CATYVGYSADTQYF.

The chain uses TRBV9 and TRBJ1-5. The V gene's germline CDR1 is SGDLS and CDR2 YYNGEE. This CDR3 comprises 13 residues. CDR3 loop: CASSADSDQPQHF.

The chain carries TRBV12-3 or TRBV12-4 and TRBJ1-4. The CDR3 has 14 residues. CDR3 sequence reads: CAPPDRREDEKLFF.